The sequence of this T cell receptor (beta chain) was determined in a study of blood T cell repertoires in COVID-19. Study-level information: PBMCs, B-cell-depleted T cells, or T cells were the source of the cDNA or gDNA that made up the material.

Authors' processing steps: Amplification from reference gene primers served as the basis for estimated nucleated cell counts. Sequencing was performed with immunoSEQ multiplex PCR; in TCRdb, only in-frame clones are kept and a portion is missing. V, J and clone size are those of that table, while D and trimming were read from the DNA. The top ten hold roughly 3.9% of the sample, which has about 260,000 clones, just under 90% seen once. This CDR3 has 12 amino acids. The ends were cut back, 6 bases at V and 6 bases at J, with 11 bases in the middle. Sequencing input: peripheral blood. The TCR sequence derives from a woman aged 40 to 55 with acute or convalescent COVID-19. The rearrangement joins TRBV12-3 or TRBV12-4 to TRBJ1-2; no clear D. This chain's CDR3 is CASSPNIHGYTF. CDR3 coding DNA: TGTGCCAGCAGCCCCAACATTCATGGCTACACCTTC.